Shown below are 8 T cell receptor beta chains from a single sample sequenced in a study of beta chain features in type 1 diabetes. The entirety of the isolated RNA underwent reverse transcription, so expressed TCRB transcripts were sequenced. The method was immunoSEQ multiplex PCR; TCRdb's version includes in-frame clones alone and lacks a portion of them. The sample lists about 180,000 clones, more than 10% occurring once. Sequenced: central memory CD4+ T cells from blood. These receptors were taken from a woman aged 18-35 years in good health.

The rearrangement links TRBV7-8 to TRBJ2-6; D unresolved. This CDR3 contains 13 residues. Per germline, CDR1 SGHVS and CDR2 FQNEAQ. Trimming left V 4 bases short and J 5 bases short, with 6 bases between. The CDR3 spells CASSSLRANVLTF. In nucleotides, the CDR3 is TGTGCCAGCAGCTCCCTCCGGGCCAACGTCCTGACTTTC.

This clone was detected only a few times. The rearrangement uses TRBV11-2 and TRBJ2-1; D ambiguous. The CDR3 contains 13 residues. The germline V gene has CDR1 SGHAT and CDR2 FQNNGV. Trimming left V 2 bases short and J 5 bases short, with 7 bases between. CDR3 amino acids: CASSLSLNNEQFF. The CDR3 region has the DNA TGTGCCAGCAGCTTATCCCTAAACAATGAGCAGTTCTTC.

This clone was seen more than once but under ten times. The V and J genes are TRBV2 and TRBJ1-2; maybe TRBD1 (5 bases). The germline V and J ends were trimmed by 7 bases and 4 bases, with 16 bases remaining between them. Germline V gives CDR1 SNHLY, CDR2 FYNNEI. This CDR3 has 14 residues. This chain's CDR3 is CASTIGGVPYGYTF. In DNA form, the CDR3 reads TGTGCCAGCACCATTGGGGGGGTGCCCTATGGCTACACCTTC.

As to this clone: At one end the junction does not follow the germline gene, possibly because of a read error. This rearrangement joins TRBV5-4 to TRBJ2-1, with D possibly TRBD1 on 6 matching bases. Germline CDR1 SGHNT, CDR2 YYREEE (reference sequence). The CDR3 is made up of 15 amino acids. The CDR3 spells CASSLQGYQGGVLVF. The CDR3 DNA follows: TGTGCCAGCAGCTTACAGGGATACCAAGGGGGAGTTTTAGTCTTC.

This clone was observed a handful of times. The chain is built from TRBV30 and TRBJ1-5, with D unclear. V was clipped by 1 base and J by 12 bases, with 16 bases between them. Germline V gene sequence: CDR1 GTSNPN, CDR2 SVGIG (reference sequence). This CDR3 has 13 amino acids. The CDR3, as DNA: TGTGCCTGGAGTGATGATCGCATCGCCAGCCAGCATTTT. Its protein is CAWSDDRIASQHF.

The gene calls are TRBV6-5 and TRBJ1-1; the D is unclear. The V gene lost 0 bases and the J gene lost 14 bases, with 16 bases spanning the gap. Germline V lookup: CDR1 MNHEY, CDR2 SVGAGI. The CDR3 totals 13 residues. The CDR3 region is CASSYSTGRVGFF. The CDR3 region has the DNA TGTGCCAGCAGTTACTCGACGGGGAGAGTGGGGTTCTTT.

The genes are TRBV7-8 and TRBJ2-5; 13 bases line up with TRBD2. Germline trimming cut 1 base from V and 4 bases from J; bases unmatched to any gene: 9. This CDR3 comprises 18 residues. CDR1 is SGHVS, CDR2 FQNEAQ, per germline. The CDR3 sequence is CASSLGRLAGGGSETQYF. The CDR3 DNA sequence: TGTGCCAGCAGCTTAGGAAGACTAGCGGGAGGAGGTTCAGAGACCCAGTACTTC.

Here the CDR3 DNA reads TGCAGCGCCCGACAGAATGAGCAGTTCTTC. Its translation: CSARQNEQFF. V usage is TRBV29-1 and J usage is TRBJ2-1; TRBD1 is a possible D gene (5 bases). The CDR3 has 10 residues. The V gene's germline CDR1 is SQVTM and CDR2 ANQGSEA. Trimming stripped 7 bases from V and 7 bases from J, with 8 bases between.